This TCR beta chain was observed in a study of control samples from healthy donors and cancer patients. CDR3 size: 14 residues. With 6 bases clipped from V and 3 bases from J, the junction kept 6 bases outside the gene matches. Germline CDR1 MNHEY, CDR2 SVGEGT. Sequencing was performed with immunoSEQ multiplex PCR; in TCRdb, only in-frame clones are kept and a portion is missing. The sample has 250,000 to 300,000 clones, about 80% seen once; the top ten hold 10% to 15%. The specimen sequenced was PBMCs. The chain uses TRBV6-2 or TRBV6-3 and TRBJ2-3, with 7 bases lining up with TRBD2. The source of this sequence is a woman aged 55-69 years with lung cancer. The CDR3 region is CASSIGLVTDTQYF. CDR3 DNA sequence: TGTGCCAGCAGCATAGGACTAGTTACAGATACGCAGTATTTT.